A selection of T cell receptor beta chains follows, all from one sample in a study of early T cells in non-severe SARS-CoV-2 infection. TCRdb re-called the 5' RACE reads through MiXCR, storing one row per CDR3 protein. The sample carries fewer than 80,000 distinct CDR3 sequences, roughly 9% recorded once. The sample consisted of whole blood, taken at baseline. The receptors derive from an adult who was a healthcare worker with PCR-confirmed SARS-CoV-2 infection or an uninfected control (not recorded which). CDR3s include the opening cysteine and the closing phenylalanine or tryptophan. The order of the fields is CDR3 DNA, CDR3 protein, J gene, D gene, clone size, V gene. A D gene is named only where the DNA matches it firmly. Not every row has a clone size; where given, it reads once, few, many or a size class.

CDR3nt: TGTGCCAGCAGCGCCCTACTAGCGAACTCCTACAATGAGCAGTTCTTC; CDR3aa: CASSALLANSYNEQFF; j_gene: TRBJ2-1; d_gene: TRBD2; abundance: NA; v_gene: TRBV7-8
CDR3nt: TGTGCCAGCAGCCAAGGACCTAAATGGGGGGGACTTGCGACCTACGAGCAGTACTTC; CDR3aa: CASSQGPKWGGLATYEQYF; j_gene: TRBJ2-7; d_gene: TRBD2; abundance: many; v_gene: TRBV3-1
CDR3nt: TGTGCCAGCGTCCCAGCGCCGAGCTCCTACAATGAGCAGTTCTTC; CDR3aa: CASVPAPSSYNEQFF; j_gene: TRBJ2-1; d_gene: NA; abundance: NA; v_gene: TRBV13
CDR3nt: TGCAGTGCTAGAGATTCGAGCGGGAGCTACGAGCAGTACTTC; CDR3aa: CSARDSSGSYEQYF; j_gene: TRBJ2-7; d_gene: TRBD2; abundance: many; v_gene: TRBV20-1
CDR3nt: TGTGCCAGCAGGGACAACTCCTACAATGAGCAGTTCTTC; CDR3aa: CASRDNSYNEQFF; j_gene: TRBJ2-1; d_gene: NA; abundance: many; v_gene: TRBV6-2/TRBV6-3
CDR3nt: TGTGCCAGCAAACGGGAGGTTCACAATGAGCAGTTCTTC; CDR3aa: CASKREVHNEQFF; j_gene: TRBJ2-1; d_gene: TRBD2; abundance: many; v_gene: TRBV27
CDR3nt: TGTGCCAGCAGTTCCTCGCCCTTTGACCCCACGGTTACGCAGTATTTT; CDR3aa: CASSSSPFDPTVTQYF; j_gene: TRBJ2-3; d_gene: NA; abundance: NA; v_gene: TRBV6-2/TRBV6-3
CDR3nt: TGTGCCAGCAGCGGCAGGGGGCAAGGGGCCAACGTCCTGACTTTC; CDR3aa: CASSGRGQGANVLTF; j_gene: TRBJ2-6; d_gene: TRBD1; abundance: many; v_gene: TRBV9
CDR3nt: TGTGCCAGCAGTTTCCGACAGAACACCGGGGAGCTGTTTTTT; CDR3aa: CASSFRQNTGELFF; j_gene: TRBJ2-2; d_gene: NA; abundance: many; v_gene: TRBV12-3/TRBV12-4
CDR3nt: TGTGCCAGCAGCTCCACGGTGAGCTCCTACAATGAGCAGTTCTTC; CDR3aa: CASSSTVSSYNEQFF; j_gene: TRBJ2-1; d_gene: NA; abundance: many; v_gene: TRBV7-6
CDR3nt: TGTGCCAGCAGCAGGACAGCAGACACTGAAGCTTTCTTT; CDR3aa: CASSRTADTEAFF; j_gene: TRBJ1-1; d_gene: NA; abundance: NA; v_gene: TRBV6-5
CDR3nt: TGTGCCAGCAGCTGGACAGGGATGAACACTGAAGCTTTCTTT; CDR3aa: CASSWTGMNTEAFF; j_gene: TRBJ1-1; d_gene: TRBD1; abundance: many; v_gene: TRBV5-5
CDR3nt: TGTGCCAGCAGCCGCGGACTAGCGGGACAGGAGACCCAGTACTTC; CDR3aa: CASSRGLAGQETQYF; j_gene: TRBJ2-5; d_gene: TRBD2; abundance: NA; v_gene: TRBV11-2
CDR3nt: TGTGCCAGCAGCGGGACAGGGGAAGAGACCCAGTACTTC; CDR3aa: CASSGTGEETQYF; j_gene: TRBJ2-5; d_gene: TRBD1; abundance: NA; v_gene: TRBV9
CDR3nt: TGCAGCGTTAACCCACAAATTAGCGGGCCGACCTACGAGCAGTACTTC; CDR3aa: CSVNPQISGPTYEQYF; j_gene: TRBJ2-7; d_gene: TRBD2; abundance: few; v_gene: TRBV29-1
CDR3nt: TGTGCCAGCAGCCAATGGACAGGCGGATTCATCGAGACCCAGTACTTC; CDR3aa: CASSQWTGGFIETQYF; j_gene: TRBJ2-5; d_gene: TRBD1; abundance: NA; v_gene: TRBV3-1
CDR3nt: TGTGCCAGCAGCCAAGAGGTGGGCCCCCCGCGGAATGAGCAGTTCTTC; CDR3aa: CASSQEVGPPRNEQFF; j_gene: TRBJ2-1; d_gene: NA; abundance: NA; v_gene: TRBV3-1
CDR3nt: TGTGCCAGCAGTTTTCGGGCTAGGTACAATGAGCAGTTCTTC; CDR3aa: CASSFRARYNEQFF; j_gene: TRBJ2-1; d_gene: NA; abundance: few; v_gene: TRBV12-3/TRBV12-4
CDR3nt: TGTGCCAGCAGTTTCTTAGGGGGCCTAATGAACACTGAAGCTTTCTTT; CDR3aa: CASSFLGGLMNTEAFF; j_gene: TRBJ1-1; d_gene: TRBD1; abundance: few; v_gene: TRBV27
CDR3nt: TGTGCCAGCAGTGAAATTGGGGGATACACTGAAGCTTTCTTT; CDR3aa: CASSEIGGYTEAFF; j_gene: TRBJ1-1; d_gene: NA; abundance: few; v_gene: TRBV2
CDR3nt: TGTGCCAGCAGCCCAGGGGGCTACACTGAAGCTTTCTTT; CDR3aa: CASSPGGYTEAFF; j_gene: TRBJ1-1; d_gene: TRBD1; abundance: many; v_gene: TRBV12-3/TRBV12-4
CDR3nt: TGTGCCAGCAGCTTAGTCATGGCTAGCGGGAGGGCCGGGGCCACAGATACGCAGTATTTT; CDR3aa: CASSLVMASGRAGATDTQYF; j_gene: TRBJ2-3; d_gene: TRBD2; abundance: many; v_gene: TRBV7-9
CDR3nt: TGTGCCAGCAGCCAAGATCGGGGTTACGGATACGAGCAGTACTTC; CDR3aa: CASSQDRGYGYEQYF; j_gene: TRBJ2-7; d_gene: NA; abundance: many; v_gene: TRBV3-1
CDR3nt: TGTGCCAGCACTAGGACAGGTAGCTCCTACGAGCAGTACTTC; CDR3aa: CASTRTGSSYEQYF; j_gene: TRBJ2-7; d_gene: TRBD1; abundance: many; v_gene: TRBV12-3/TRBV12-4
CDR3nt: TGTGCCAGCAGCTCCGGCGGTCTAGCGGGAGCTGATACGCAGTATTTT; CDR3aa: CASSSGGLAGADTQYF; j_gene: TRBJ2-3; d_gene: TRBD2; abundance: many; v_gene: TRBV9
CDR3nt: TGTGCCAGCAGCGACGAATTATACAGGGGAGCCAAAAACATTCAGTACTTC; CDR3aa: CASSDELYRGAKNIQYF; j_gene: TRBJ2-4; d_gene: TRBD1; abundance: NA; v_gene: TRBV9
CDR3nt: TGTGCTAGTGGCCATCAGAATGAGGAGACCCAGTACTTC; CDR3aa: CASGHQNEETQYF; j_gene: TRBJ2-5; d_gene: NA; abundance: NA; v_gene: TRBV12-5
CDR3nt: TGTGCCAGCAGCTTAAGGGGCGGCACCGGGGAGCTGTTTTTT; CDR3aa: CASSLRGGTGELFF; j_gene: TRBJ2-2; d_gene: NA; abundance: NA; v_gene: TRBV5-4
CDR3nt: TGCGCCAGCAGCCAAGATTTGGTAGCGGGATCGTACGCTGAGCAGTTCTTC; CDR3aa: CASSQDLVAGSYAEQFF; j_gene: TRBJ2-1; d_gene: TRBD2; abundance: many; v_gene: TRBV4-3
CDR3nt: TGTGCCAGCAGCTTTGGACAGGGTGATGGAAACACCATATATTTT; CDR3aa: CASSFGQGDGNTIYF; j_gene: TRBJ1-3; d_gene: TRBD1; abundance: many; v_gene: TRBV7-9
CDR3nt: TGTGCCAGTAGAGGACAGACAGATACGCAGTATTTT; CDR3aa: CASRGQTDTQYF; j_gene: TRBJ2-3; d_gene: NA; abundance: few; v_gene: TRBV19
CDR3nt: TGTGCCAGCAGCCTTCTGACAGGGCGCAATGAGCAGTTCTTC; CDR3aa: CASSLLTGRNEQFF; j_gene: TRBJ2-1; d_gene: TRBD1; abundance: few; v_gene: TRBV14
CDR3nt: TGTGCCAGCAGTTACAACTCTGGGGCCAACGTCCTGACTTTC; CDR3aa: CASSYNSGANVLTF; j_gene: TRBJ2-6; d_gene: NA; abundance: NA; v_gene: TRBV6-2/TRBV6-3
CDR3nt: TGCAGTGCGTATACTAGCGGGAGCACAGATACGCAGTATTTT; CDR3aa: CSAYTSGSTDTQYF; j_gene: TRBJ2-3; d_gene: TRBD2; abundance: NA; v_gene: TRBV20-1
CDR3nt: TGCGCCAGCAGCTTGCTTTCTTCGGACAGGGGGAATTCACCCCTCCACTTT; CDR3aa: CASSLLSSDRGNSPLHF; j_gene: TRBJ1-6; d_gene: TRBD1; abundance: few; v_gene: TRBV5-1
CDR3nt: TGTGCCAGCTCTCTTCAGCCTCAGGCTTCGGTCGAGCAGTACTTC; CDR3aa: CASSLQPQASVEQYF; j_gene: TRBJ2-7; d_gene: NA; abundance: few; v_gene: TRBV18
CDR3nt: TGTGCCAGCAGCTTTAGGGGCACCTACGAGCAGTACTTC; CDR3aa: CASSFRGTYEQYF; j_gene: TRBJ2-7; d_gene: NA; abundance: NA; v_gene: TRBV7-8
CDR3nt: TGTGCCAGCAGCCTGGGACCCTTAGCCTACAATGAGCAGTTCTTC; CDR3aa: CASSLGPLAYNEQFF; j_gene: TRBJ2-1; d_gene: NA; abundance: NA; v_gene: TRBV7-2
CDR3nt: TGCAGTGCTCGAGGGGGCGTTGCTAACTATGGCTACACCTTC; CDR3aa: CSARGGVANYGYTF; j_gene: TRBJ1-2; d_gene: TRBD1; abundance: NA; v_gene: TRBV20-1
CDR3nt: TGTGCCAGCAGTCCTCCTGTAGGGGGAAATGAGCAGTTCTTC; CDR3aa: CASSPPVGGNEQFF; j_gene: TRBJ2-1; d_gene: NA; abundance: few; v_gene: TRBV6-1
CDR3nt: TGTGCCAGTAGTCAGGGAAGCGCTGGCAATCAGCCCCAGCATTTT; CDR3aa: CASSQGSAGNQPQHF; j_gene: TRBJ1-5; d_gene: NA; abundance: many; v_gene: TRBV19
CDR3nt: TGTGCCAGCAGTTTATCTAGCGGGACGAACTACAATGAGCAGTTCTTC; CDR3aa: CASSLSSGTNYNEQFF; j_gene: TRBJ2-1; d_gene: TRBD2; abundance: few; v_gene: TRBV27